This T cell receptor beta chain comes out of a study of T cell responses to AZD1222 COVID-19 vaccine. Study-wide background: Second doses at about 4 or about 12 weeks were pooled.

Libraries were prepared by immunoSEQ multiplex PCR; TCRdb keeps only in-frame clonotypes and omits some of them. Among fewer than 110,000 clones listed, 90% were seen once. CDR3 length: 13 residues. Germline assignment: CDR1 ENHRY and CDR2 SYGVKD. Deletions cut 4 bases from V and 5 bases from J, with 12 bases between. The receptor's source is an adult in good health. V usage is TRBV10-3 and J usage is TRBJ2-7; TRBD1 is a possible D gene (5 bases). The sequencing here drew on peripheral blood, taken on day 0 of AZD1222 vaccination. The CDR3 DNA sequence: TGTGCCATCAGTGGGGCAGGGAAACACGAGCAGTACTTC. Its protein product is CAISGAGKHEQYF.